The rows below give T cell receptor beta chains drawn from one sample of a study of type 1 regulatory T cells. TCRdb reanalysed the reads using MiXCR and keeps one entry per CDR3 protein. This sample yields roughly 68,000 distinct CDR3 sequences, of which 50% to 70% are seen a single time; 7.6% belongs to the top ten. These receptors lack a known antigen. The sample was cultured T cells, either the whole culture or a sorted T cell fraction (not recorded which). The receptors were sampled from a human donor in good health. CDR3s include the opening cysteine and the closing phenylalanine or tryptophan. The D gene is left open where the match is weak. Clone size is shown for a subset of rows, as once, few, many or a class of expanded clone.

17 | TRBD2 | TRBJ2-5 | NA | TRBV13 | CASSRGLAGGPMETQYF | TGTGCCAGCAGTCGGGGACTAGCGGGAGGGCCAATGGAGACCCAGTACTTC
16 | TRBD1 | TRBJ2-7 | once | TRBV3-1 | CASSQPVGTGTYEQYF | TGTGCCAGCAGCCAACCTGTCGGGACAGGGACCTACGAGCAGTACTTC
14 | NA | TRBJ2-3 | NA | TRBV5-1 | CASSLEVSTDTQYF | TGCGCCAGCAGCTTGGAAGTCAGCACAGATACGCAGTATTTT
15 | TRBD2 | TRBJ2-2 | NA | TRBV29-1 | CSVVPLAGRTGELFF | TGCAGCGTTGTACCCCTAGCGGGACGTACCGGGGAGCTGTTTTTT
11 | NA | TRBJ2-3 | NA | TRBV29-1 | CSVVSGGTQYF | TGCAGCGTTGTATCCGGGGGTACGCAGTATTTT
12 | NA | TRBJ2-1 | NA | TRBV5-4 | CASSLLYNEQFF | TGTGCCAGCAGCTTGCTCTACAATGAGCAGTTCTTC
16 | NA | TRBJ2-2 | NA | TRBV11-2 | CASSLDGRTLPGELFF | TGTGCCAGCAGCTTAGATGGAAGGACCCTACCCGGGGAGCTGTTTTTT
15 | NA | TRBJ1-3 | NA | TRBV15 | CATSRGRGSGNTIYF | TGTGCCACCAGCAGAGGCAGGGGAAGTGGAAACACCATATATTTT
14 | NA | TRBJ1-4 | few | TRBV12-3/TRBV12-4 | CASSLIATNEKLFF | TGTGCCAGCAGTTTAATTGCAACTAATGAAAAACTGTTTTTT
11 | NA | TRBJ2-1 | few | TRBV19 | CASSTAKKQFF | TGTGCCAGTAGTACCGCCAAGAAGCAGTTCTTC
17 | TRBD1 | TRBJ1-1 | NA | TRBV5-1 | CASRHRQGAMSGTEAFF | TGCGCCAGCAGACACCGACAGGGGGCGATGAGTGGCACTGAAGCTTTCTTT
13 | TRBD1 | TRBJ1-1 | few | TRBV10-3 | CAIRGQGNTEAFF | TGTGCCATCAGGGGACAGGGGAACACTGAAGCTTTCTTT
13 | NA | TRBJ1-2 | NA | TRBV5-1 | CASSSKGESGYTF | TGCGCCAGCAGCTCGAAGGGGGAGTCTGGCTACACCTTC
16 | TRBD2 | TRBJ2-3 | NA | TRBV15 | CATSRDKAGGTDTQYF | TGTGCCACCAGCAGAGACAAAGCGGGAGGGACAGATACGCAGTATTTT
13 | TRBD2 | TRBJ2-1 | medium-sized | TRBV20-1 | CSAAVGLVNEQFF | TGCAGTGCCGCCGTTGGACTAGTAAATGAGCAGTTCTTC
13 | NA | TRBJ1-1 | many | TRBV27 | CASSLRMNTEAFF | TGTGCCAGCTCCCTTCGGATGAACACTGAAGCTTTCTTT
16 | NA | TRBJ2-6 | NA | TRBV5-1 | CASSQKDSSGANVLTF | TGCGCCAGCAGCCAAAAAGACAGCTCTGGGGCCAACGTCCTGACTTTC
12 | NA | TRBJ1-1 | NA | TRBV20-1 | CSAVPGKTEAFF | TGCAGTGCGGTCCCAGGGAAAACTGAAGCTTTCTTT
13 | NA | TRBJ1-2 | few | TRBV28 | CASSSGTRDGYTF | TGTGCCAGCAGTTCTGGAACCCGGGATGGCTACACCTTC
14 | TRBD1 | TRBJ2-5 | NA | TRBV24-1 | CATRAGTGSETQYF | TGTGCCACCAGAGCCGGGACAGGCTCAGAGACCCAGTACTTC
14 | NA | TRBJ1-5 | few | TRBV28 | CASRQTLIDQPQHF | TGTGCCAGCAGACAGACCTTGATTGATCAGCCCCAGCATTTT
13 | TRBD1 | TRBJ1-5 | NA | TRBV20-1 | CSAHTGGFQPQHF | TGCAGTGCGCACACAGGGGGTTTCCAGCCCCAGCATTTT
14 | NA | TRBJ2-1 | NA | TRBV6-2/TRBV6-3 | CASHRDAVGDEQFF | TGTGCCAGCCACCGAGATGCGGTCGGCGATGAGCAGTTCTTC
11 | NA | TRBJ1-1 | NA | TRBV20-1 | CSAREWREAFF | TGCAGTGCTAGGGAATGGAGGGAAGCTTTCTTT
13 | TRBD2 | TRBJ2-3 | NA | TRBV6-2/TRBV6-3 | CAIQREATDTQYF | TGTGCCATCCAGCGGGAGGCCACAGATACGCAGTATTTT
19 | TRBD1 | TRBJ2-1 | NA | TRBV13 | CASSSLTNTGEKTYNEQFF | TGTGCCAGCAGCTCCCTAACAAATACAGGGGAAAAAACCTACAATGAGCAGTTCTTC
14 | NA | TRBJ1-1 | NA | TRBV5-1 | CASSLWGRDTEAFF | TGCGCCAGCAGCTTGTGGGGGCGAGACACTGAAGCTTTCTTT
15 | TRBD1 | TRBJ2-3 | NA | TRBV12-3/TRBV12-4 | CASRFTGGASNMQYF | TGTGCCAGCAGGTTCACAGGGGGCGCATCGAATATGCAGTATTTT
13 | NA | TRBJ1-5 | NA | TRBV19 | CASSVVLNQPQHF | TGTGCCAGTAGTGTTGTACTCAATCAGCCCCAGCATTTT
13 | NA | TRBJ2-1 | NA | TRBV7-3 | CASSLTHDNEQFF | TGTGCCAGCAGCTTAACCCATGACAATGAGCAGTTCTTC
14 | TRBD1 | TRBJ2-7 | NA | TRBV12-3/TRBV12-4 | CASNPTGGFSEQYF | TGTGCCAGCAATCCGACAGGGGGGTTTAGCGAGCAGTACTTC
13 | NA | TRBJ1-2 | NA | TRBV6-2/TRBV6-3 | CASSSLGSDGYTF | TGTGCCAGCAGTTCACTGGGCTCTGATGGCTACACCTTC
17 | NA | TRBJ2-4 | few | TRBV4-2 | CASSPGTLLAAKNIQYF | TGTGCCAGCAGTCCCGGGACTCTTTTAGCGGCCAAAAACATTCAGTACTTC
16 | TRBD1 | TRBJ2-3 | NA | TRBV5-6 | CASSSLGTGSTDTQYF | TGTGCCAGCAGCTCCTTAGGGACAGGGAGCACAGATACGCAGTATTTT
17 | TRBD2 | TRBJ2-7 | NA | TRBV5-1 | CASTPRASGSEDYEQYF | TGCGCCAGCACCCCCCGGGCTAGCGGGAGTGAGGACTACGAGCAGTACTTC
16 | TRBD1 | TRBJ1-1 | NA | TRBV7-2 | CASRGPGQGRETEAFF | TGTGCCAGCAGAGGCCCGGGACAGGGTCGAGAAACTGAAGCTTTCTTT
16 | TRBD2 | TRBJ2-1 | few | TRBV7-2 | CASSLVLLAGNNEQFF | TGTGCCAGCAGCTTAGTTTTGCTAGCGGGGAACAATGAGCAGTTCTTC
16 | TRBD1 | TRBJ2-1 | NA | TRBV27 | CASSLARTGGYNEQFF | TGTGCCAGCAGTTTAGCGCGGACAGGGGGCTACAATGAGCAGTTCTTC
13 | NA | TRBJ2-4 | few | TRBV12-3/TRBV12-4 | CASRPGAENIQYF | TGTGCCAGCCGGCCGGGGGCGGAAAACATTCAGTACTTC
15 | TRBD2 | TRBJ2-3 | NA | TRBV2 | CASSGLAGGPYTQYF | TGTGCCAGCAGTGGTCTGGCGGGAGGGCCATATACGCAGTATTTT
11 | NA | TRBJ2-7 | NA | TRBV29-1 | CSVERSYEQYF | TGCAGCGTTGAACGATCCTACGAGCAGTACTTC
14 | NA | TRBJ1-5 | once | TRBV6-1 | CASSEYASHQPQHF | TGTGCCAGCAGTGAATATGCCAGCCATCAGCCCCAGCATTTT
11 | NA | TRBJ2-5 | NA | TRBV7-2 | CASSSIETQYF | TGTGCCAGCAGCTCAATAGAGACCCAGTACTTC
16 | TRBD1 | TRBJ1-5 | NA | TRBV20-1 | CSARGQGLGGNQPQHF | TGCAGTGCTAGGGGACAGGGCTTGGGGGGCAATCAGCCCCAGCATTTT
13 | NA | TRBJ2-5 | few | TRBV7-2 | CASSTWGQETQYF | TGTGCCAGCAGCACATGGGGGCAAGAGACCCAGTACTTC
17 | TRBD2 | TRBJ2-2 | NA | TRBV7-2 | CASSRGTSGIWTGELFF | TGTGCCAGCAGCCGGGGGACTAGCGGGATTTGGACCGGGGAGCTGTTTTTT
13 | NA | TRBJ2-5 | NA | TRBV2 | CASHRDYQETQYF | TGTGCCAGCCACCGGGACTACCAAGAGACCCAGTACTTC
12 | NA | TRBJ2-4 | NA | TRBV5-1 | CASSPGINIQYF | TGCGCCAGCAGCCCCGGGATAAACATTCAGTACTTC
15 | TRBD2 | TRBJ2-3 | few | TRBV2 | CASRLAGVGADTQYF | TGTGCCAGCAGACTAGCGGGAGTCGGCGCAGATACGCAGTATTTT
15 | NA | TRBJ2-7 | NA | TRBV7-9 | CASSLKPGGPYEQYF | TGTGCCAGCAGCTTAAAGCCTGGAGGCCCCTACGAGCAGTACTTC
14 | NA | TRBJ2-5 | NA | TRBV6-6 | CASSYGGAQETQYF | TGTGCCAGCAGTTACGGGGGGGCTCAAGAGACCCAGTACTTC
14 | NA | TRBJ2-7 | NA | TRBV5-1 | CASTYGRGTYEQYF | TGCGCCAGCACCTATGGAAGGGGGACCTACGAGCAGTACTTC